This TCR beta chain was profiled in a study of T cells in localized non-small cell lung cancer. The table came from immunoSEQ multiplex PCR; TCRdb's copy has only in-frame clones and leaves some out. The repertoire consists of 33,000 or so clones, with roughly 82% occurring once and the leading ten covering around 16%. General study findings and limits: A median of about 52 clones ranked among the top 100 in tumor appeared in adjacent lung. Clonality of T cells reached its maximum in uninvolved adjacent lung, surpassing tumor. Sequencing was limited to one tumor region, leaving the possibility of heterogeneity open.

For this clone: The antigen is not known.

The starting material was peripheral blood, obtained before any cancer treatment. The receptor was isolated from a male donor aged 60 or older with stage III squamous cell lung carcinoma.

The CDR3 DNA is TGTGCCAGCTCTCCGGACGCTCTCATTTCCGGAAACACCATATATTTT. It encodes CASSPDALISGNTIYF. The J gene is TRBJ1-3, the V gene TRBV18, with D uncertain. There are 16 residues in the CDR3. The germline V and J ends were trimmed by 6 bases and 4 bases, with 19 bases remaining between them. The germline V gene encodes CDR1 KGHSH and CDR2 LQKENI.